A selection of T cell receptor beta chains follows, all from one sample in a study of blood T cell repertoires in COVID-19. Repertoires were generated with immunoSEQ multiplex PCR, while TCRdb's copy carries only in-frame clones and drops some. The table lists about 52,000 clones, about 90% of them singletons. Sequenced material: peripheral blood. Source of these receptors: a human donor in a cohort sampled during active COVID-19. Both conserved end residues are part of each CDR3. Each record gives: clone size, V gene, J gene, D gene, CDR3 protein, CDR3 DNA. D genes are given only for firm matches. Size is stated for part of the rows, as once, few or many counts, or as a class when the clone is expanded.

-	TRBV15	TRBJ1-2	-	CATSRDLAGQGSPSYGGYTF	TGTGCCACCAGCAGAGATTTGGCAGGGCAGGGGTCCCCCTCTTATGGAGGCTACACCTTC
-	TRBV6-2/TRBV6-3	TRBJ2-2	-	CASSIAGFGELFF	TGTGCCAGCAGTATTGCAGGGTTCGGGGAGCTGTTTTTT
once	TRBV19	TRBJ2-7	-	CASSISATWEFEQYF	TGTGCCAGTAGTATATCGGCCACATGGGAGTTCGAGCAGTACTTC
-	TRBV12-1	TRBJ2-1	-	CASSFQDSGSSYNEQFF	TGTGCCAGCAGCTTTCAGGATAGCGGTAGCTCCTACAATGAGCAGTTCTTC
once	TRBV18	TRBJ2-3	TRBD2	CASSPDGLAGSDTQYF	TGTGCCAGCTCACCAGATGGACTAGCAGGGTCAGATACGCAGTATTTT
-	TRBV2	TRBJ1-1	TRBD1	CASRQGSSTEAFF	TGTGCCAGCAGACAGGGGTCAAGCACTGAAGCTTTCTTT
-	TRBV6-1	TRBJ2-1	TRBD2	CASSEEASGGYNEQFF	TGTGCCAGCAGTGAAGAGGCTAGCGGGGGCTACAATGAGCAGTTCTTC
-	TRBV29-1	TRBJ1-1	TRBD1	CSVPGQGGTEAFF	TGCAGCGTACCAGGACAGGGAGGAACTGAAGCTTTCTTT
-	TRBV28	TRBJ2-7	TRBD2	CASSPPRTSGRAVYEQYF	TGTGCCAGCAGTCCACCCCGGACTAGCGGGAGGGCCGTTTACGAGCAGTACTTC
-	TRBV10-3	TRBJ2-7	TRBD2	CAIGPREASYEQYF	TGTGCCATCGGGCCGCGGGAGGCCTCCTACGAGCAGTACTTC
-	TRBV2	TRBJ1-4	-	CASSRGANEKLFF	TGTGCCAGCAGCAGGGGTGCTAATGAAAAACTGTTTTTT
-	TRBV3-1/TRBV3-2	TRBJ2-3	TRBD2	CASSQAVGTSGYLNTQYF	TGTGCCAGCAGCCAAGCAGTCGGGACTAGCGGTTATTTGAATACGCAGTATTTT
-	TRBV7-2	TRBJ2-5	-	CASSSAYTSGTQYF	TGTGCCAGCAGCTCCGCCTATACGTCTGGGACCCAGTACTTC
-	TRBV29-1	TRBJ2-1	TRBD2	CSVDDPGLVANEQFF	TGCAGCGTCGATGACCCGGGACTAGTCGCTAATGAGCAGTTCTTC
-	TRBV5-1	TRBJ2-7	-	CASSDGIYEQYF	TGCGCCAGCAGTGACGGGATCTACGAGCAGTACTTC
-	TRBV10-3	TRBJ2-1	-	CAISESDRLNEQFF	TGTGCCATCAGTGAGTCAGACAGGCTCAATGAGCAGTTCTTC
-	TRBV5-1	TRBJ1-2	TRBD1	CASSDGQGGGYTF	TGCGCCAGCAGCGATGGACAGGGAGGTGGCTACACCTTC
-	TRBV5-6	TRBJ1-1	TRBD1	CASSDRPDRAVWNTEAFF	TGTGCCAGCAGCGATCGCCCGGACAGGGCCGTATGGAACACTGAAGCTTTCTTT
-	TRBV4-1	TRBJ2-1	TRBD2	CASSQVSLAGGHNEQFF	TGCGCCAGCAGCCAAGTATCTCTAGCGGGAGGACACAATGAGCAGTTCTTC
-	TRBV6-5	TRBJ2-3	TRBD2	CASSYSVMGGTDTQYF	TGTGCCAGCAGTTACTCCGTCATGGGAGGGACAGATACGCAGTATTTT
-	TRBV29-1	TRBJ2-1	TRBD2	CSVAGTRQNEQFF	TGCAGCGTTGCGGGGACTAGACAAAATGAGCAGTTCTTC
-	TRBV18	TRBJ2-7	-	CASSPPGRVLNEQYF	TGTGCCAGCTCACCACCCGGGAGAGTTTTGAACGAGCAGTACTTC
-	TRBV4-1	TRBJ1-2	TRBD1	CASSPGQGSYGYTF	TGCGCCAGCAGCCCCGGACAGGGGTCCTATGGCTACACCTTC
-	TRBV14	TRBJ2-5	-	CASSQIQGVQETQYF	TGTGCCAGCAGCCAAATACAGGGAGTCCAAGAGACCCAGTACTTC
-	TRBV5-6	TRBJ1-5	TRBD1	CASSRQGDRPQHF	TGTGCCAGCAGCCGACAGGGGGACAGGCCCCAGCATTTT